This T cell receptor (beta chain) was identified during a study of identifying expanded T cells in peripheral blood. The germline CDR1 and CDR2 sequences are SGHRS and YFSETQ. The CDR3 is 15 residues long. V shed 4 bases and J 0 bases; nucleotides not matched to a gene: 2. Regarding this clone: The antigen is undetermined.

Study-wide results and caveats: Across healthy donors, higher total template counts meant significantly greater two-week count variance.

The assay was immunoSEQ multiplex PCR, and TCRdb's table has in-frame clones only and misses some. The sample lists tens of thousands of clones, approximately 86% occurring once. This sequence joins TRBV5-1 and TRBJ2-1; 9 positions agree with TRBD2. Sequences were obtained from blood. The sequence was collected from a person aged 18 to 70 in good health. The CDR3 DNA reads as TGCGCCAGCAGCACTAGCGGGCCCTCCTACAATGAGCAGTTCTTC. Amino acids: CASSTSGPSYNEQFF.